These 8 T cell receptor beta chains share one sample of origin, sequenced in a study of control samples from healthy donors and cancer patients. This table comes from immunoSEQ multiplex PCR, and its TCRdb copy is limited to in-frame clones, with some not included. The top ten hold approximately 2.8% of the sample, which has about 12,000 clones, roughly 90% seen once. Sequences were obtained from formalin-fixed, paraffin-embedded tissue. Every receptor here comes from a male donor with melanoma.

V gene TRBV4-1 combines with J gene TRBJ2-1; TRBD2 matches at 9 bases. The CDR3 contains 16 residues. Unmatched junction bases numbered 5, after V lost 4 bases and J lost 1 base. Germline V gene lookup returns CDR1 MGHRA and CDR2 YSYEKL. This chain's CDR3 is CASSLAGETSYNEQFF. For the CDR3, the DNA is TGCGCCAGCAGCCTAGCGGGGGAAACATCCTACAATGAGCAGTTCTTC.

This chain joins TRBV15 and TRBJ2-3; 7 bases are shared with TRBD2. Trimming removed 4 bases from V and 4 bases from J; junction bases left unmatched: 14. Looked up from germline, CDR1 is LNHNV and CDR2 is YYDKDF (reference sequence). The CDR3 runs 17 residues. This CDR3 reads CATSTLGREQSADTQYF. DNA for the CDR3: TGTGCCACCAGCACGTTAGGGCGGGAGCAGAGCGCAGATACGCAGTATTTT.

V is TRBV19 and J is TRBJ1-2; tentatively, D is TRBD1 (5 bases). Germline V CDR1 and CDR2: LNHDA, SQIVND (reference sequence). Deletions cut 4 bases from V and 4 bases from J, with 13 bases between. This CDR3 region has 14 residues. This chain's CDR3 is CASSTTGAPYGYTF. The CDR3 coding sequence is TGTGCCAGTAGTACAACAGGCGCTCCCTATGGCTACACCTTC.

The chain uses TRBV12-3 or TRBV12-4 and TRBJ1-2; no clear D gene. Trimming removed 7 bases from V and 3 bases from J, with 12 bases in between. The CDR3 runs to 13 residues. CDR3 in DNA: TGTGCCAGCACCAGAACAGTCGACTATGGCTACACCTTC. It encodes CASTRTVDYGYTF.

The V gene is TRBV6-5, the J gene TRBJ1-1, with TRBD1 as a possible D gene (6 bases). Trimming cost V 0 bases and J 11 bases, with 19 bases left between them. Germline assignment: CDR1 MNHEY and CDR2 SVGAGI. The CDR3 runs to 15 residues. In nucleotides, the CDR3 is TGTGCCAGCAGTTACTCCGGCAGGGGACCATTAAGGGCTTTCTTT. Translating it yields CASSYSGRGPLRAFF.

V is TRBV20-1 and J is TRBJ2-5; D is perhaps TRBD1 (6 bases). Germline CDR1 is DFQATT and CDR2 is SNEGSKA (reference sequence). The CDR3 extends over 14 amino acids. The V end was cut by 3 bases, the J end by 7 bases, with 18 bases between. This CDR3 is CSASPGKGERTQYF. The CDR3 DNA reads as TGCAGTGCTAGTCCCGGGAAGGGGGAGCGGACCCAGTACTTC.

V usage is TRBV5-1 and J usage is TRBJ1-6, with D tentatively TRBD1 (6 bases). The CDR3 totals 15 residues. Germline CDR1 is SGHRS and CDR2 is YFSETQ. V lost 4 bases and J 7 bases, leaving 15 bases between the germline ends. CDR3 amino acids: CASSQLDSQNSPLHF. CDR3 in DNA: TGCGCCAGCAGCCAACTGGACAGCCAAAATTCACCCCTCCACTTT.

The chain recombines TRBV6-4 with TRBJ1-2, with no clear D. Germline V gene lookup returns CDR1 MRHNA and CDR2 SNTAGT. This CDR3 has 13 residues. V lost 5 bases, J lost 4 bases, and 11 bases lay in between. The CDR3 DNA reads as TGTGCCAGCAGTAAAGAGGTTGGCTATGGCTACACCTTC. This codes for CASSKEVGYGYTF.